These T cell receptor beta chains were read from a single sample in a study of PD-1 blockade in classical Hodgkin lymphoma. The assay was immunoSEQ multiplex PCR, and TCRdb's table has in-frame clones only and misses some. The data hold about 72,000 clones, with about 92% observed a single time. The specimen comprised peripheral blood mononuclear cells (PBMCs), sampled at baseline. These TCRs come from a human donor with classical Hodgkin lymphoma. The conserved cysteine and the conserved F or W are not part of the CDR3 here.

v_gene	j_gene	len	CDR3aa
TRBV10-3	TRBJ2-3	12	APFLLLGTDTQY
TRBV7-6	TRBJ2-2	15	ASSPRGGGVWTGELF
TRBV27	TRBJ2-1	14	ASSLWSDFSYNEQF
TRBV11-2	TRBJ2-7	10	ASSPTTYEQY
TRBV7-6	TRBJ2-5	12	ASSLISRVETQY
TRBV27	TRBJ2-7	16	ASSYKKTGTSPYYEQY
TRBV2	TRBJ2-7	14	ASSDRGSGSLYEQY
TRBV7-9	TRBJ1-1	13	ASSLAGNAYTEAF
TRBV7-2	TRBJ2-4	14	ASSAPSAGGVNIQY
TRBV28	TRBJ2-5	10	ASLSPRETQY
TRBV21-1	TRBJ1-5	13	ASSPMGDSYQPQH
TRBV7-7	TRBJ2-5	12	ASSPLGGQETQY
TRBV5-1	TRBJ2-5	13	ASSLASGTPETQY
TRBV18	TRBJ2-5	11	ASSPPAQETQY
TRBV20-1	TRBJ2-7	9	SVQRESEQY
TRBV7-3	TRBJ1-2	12	ASSFGQGARGYT
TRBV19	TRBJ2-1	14	ASIRGFGGGTNEQF
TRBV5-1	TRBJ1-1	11	ASSFPGREGAF
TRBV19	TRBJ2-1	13	ASSIIQRKNNEQF
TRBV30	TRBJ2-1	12	ACWEGGPYNEQF
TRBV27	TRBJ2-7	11	ASSPPGEYEQY
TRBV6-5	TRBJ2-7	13	ASSYFLAGDVEQY
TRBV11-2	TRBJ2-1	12	ASSLERSYNEQF
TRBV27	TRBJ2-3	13	ASSPRDPWPDTQY
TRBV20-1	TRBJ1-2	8	SAAGGGYT
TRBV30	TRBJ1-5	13	AWSSGPLSNQPQH
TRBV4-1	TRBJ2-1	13	ASSQLAAGELQQF
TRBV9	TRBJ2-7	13	ASSPWGSGGHEQY